Listed below are T cell receptor beta chains from one sample, sequenced in a study of vaccination and CD4 T cells after COVID-19. One entry per CDR3 protein, called by TCRdb with MiXCR from the PCR reads. The table has 8,000 to 13,000 distinct CDR3 sequences, 60% to 75% seen once. No antigens are known for them. Sequenced material: CD4+ T cells from blood, cultured in vitro. All receptors come from a human donor who had recovered from COVID-19. Each CDR3 is given with its conserved first and last residue. D genes are given only for firm matches. The listing skips clone size in some rows; elsewhere it reads once, few, many or a size class.

NA,NA,TRBV7-2,TRBJ2-3,TGTGCCAGCAGCTTAGGGTCGACCCCCACAGATACGCAGTATTTT,CASSLGSTPTDTQYF
once,NA,TRBV7-9,TRBJ1-2,TGTGCCAGCAGCGGCGGCGGGGGGTTGGGCGGCTACACCTTC,CASSGGGGLGGYTF
few,TRBD2,TRBV20-1,TRBJ2-7,TGCAGTGCTAGACGGACTAGCGGGGACCTAACCGAGCAGTACTTC,CSARRTSGDLTEQYF
NA,TRBD2,TRBV30,TRBJ2-7,TGTGCCTGGAGGGGAGACAAGGGGAGCGGGAGCTCCTACGAGCAGTACTTC,CAWRGDKGSGSSYEQYF
few,NA,TRBV20-1,TRBJ1-1,TGCAGTGCCCCGACGGAGGCTTTCACTGAAGCTTTCTTT,CSAPTEAFTEAFF
NA,TRBD2,TRBV20-1,TRBJ2-2,TGCAGTGCTAGACCGGGGGGGCGTGGCGGGGAGCTGTTTTTT,CSARPGGRGGELFF
NA,NA,TRBV19,TRBJ1-2,TGTGCCAGTAGTATAGAATCGTCTAGCTACGGCTACACCTTC,CASSIESSSYGYTF
NA,NA,TRBV7-6,TRBJ1-6,TGTGCCAGCAGCTCACAAAGGGGGAACAATTCACCCCTCCACTTT,CASSSQRGNNSPLHF
NA,NA,TRBV30,TRBJ1-1,TGTGCCTGGTGGGGGAACACTGAAGCTTTCTTT,CAWWGNTEAFF
NA,NA,TRBV11-2,TRBJ2-7,TGTGCCAGCAGCTTAGCCTACGAGCAGTACTTC,CASSLAYEQYF
NA,NA,TRBV6-2/TRBV6-3,TRBJ2-7,TGTGCCAGCAGTCCACTAGCTCAGGTTCGCCTCGAGCAGTACTTC,CASSPLAQVRLEQYF
NA,NA,TRBV7-3,TRBJ1-1,TGTGCCAGCAGCACGCGGGAGGGCACTGAAGCTTTCTTT,CASSTREGTEAFF
NA,TRBD2,TRBV11-3,TRBJ2-2,TGTGCCAGCAGCTTTAGAGGGACTAGTCGACTTACCGGGGAGCTGTTTTTT,CASSFRGTSRLTGELFF
medium-sized,NA,TRBV18,TRBJ1-5,TGTGCCAGCTCACCAATTTCAGACCAGCCCCAGCATTTT,CASSPISDQPQHF
NA,TRBD1,TRBV11-3,TRBJ2-7,TGTGCCAGCAGCCCAGGGGGCCAAAGCTCCTACGAGCAGTACTTC,CASSPGGQSSYEQYF
NA,NA,TRBV24-1,TRBJ2-3,TGTGCCACCAGTGACCAGACTGGGACACCAACAGATACGCAGTATTTT,CATSDQTGTPTDTQYF
NA,TRBD1,TRBV7-8,TRBJ2-7,TGTGCCAGCAGCTTGAGACAGGGGGCGTTTTACGAGCAGTACTTC,CASSLRQGAFYEQYF
NA,NA,TRBV5-1,TRBJ1-2,TGCGCCAGCAGCTTGGTGGCAGGGTCCTATGGCTACACCTTC,CASSLVAGSYGYTF
NA,NA,TRBV3-1,TRBJ1-2,TGTGCCAGCAGCCAGCGATATGGCTACACCTTC,CASSQRYGYTF
NA,NA,TRBV30,TRBJ2-7,TGTGCCTGGAGTGTGGGCTACGAGCAGTACTTC,CAWSVGYEQYF
NA,TRBD2,TRBV11-2,TRBJ2-3,TGTGCCAGCAGCGACGGGACTAGCGGGAGTGGAACAGATACGCAGTATTTT,CASSDGTSGSGTDTQYF
NA,NA,TRBV19,TRBJ2-3,TGTGCCAGTAGTCCACCCTCTAGTTCGCTAGATACGCAGTATTTT,CASSPPSSSLDTQYF
NA,TRBD2,TRBV7-2,TRBJ2-2,TGTGCCAGCAGCTTAACCGGGACTAGCGGGAGACGTACCGGGGAGCTGTTTTTT,CASSLTGTSGRRTGELFF
NA,TRBD1,TRBV2,TRBJ1-5,TGTGCCAGCGGCCGCCAGGGGGGGGGCAATCAGCCCCAGCATTTT,CASGRQGGGNQPQHF
few,NA,TRBV6-1,TRBJ2-3,TGTGCCAGCAGTCGGACGGTGATCACAGATACGCAGTATTTT,CASSRTVITDTQYF
NA,NA,TRBV7-9,TRBJ1-5,TGTGCCAGCAGCTTGAGGGGCAATCAGCCCCAGCATTTT,CASSLRGNQPQHF
few,NA,TRBV10-3,TRBJ1-5,TGTGCCATCAGCGGGGGTTCACACCAGCATTTT,CAISGGSHQHF
NA,NA,TRBV15,TRBJ2-7,TGTGCCACCAGCAGAGGGGGGGACTCCTACGAGCAGTACTTC,CATSRGGDSYEQYF
NA,TRBD1,TRBV12-3/TRBV12-4,TRBJ1-2,TGTGCCAGCAGCCAACAGGGGAAGGCTGGCTACACCTTC,CASSQQGKAGYTF
NA,TRBD2,TRBV15,TRBJ2-3,TGTGCCACCAGCAGGAAGGTAGCGGGGGGCACAGATACGCAGTATTTT,CATSRKVAGGTDTQYF
few,TRBD2,TRBV2,TRBJ2-2,TGTGCCAGCAGAGAGACTAGCGCGAACACCGGGGAGCTGTTTTTT,CASRETSANTGELFF
NA,NA,TRBV29-1,TRBJ1-1,TGCAGCGTCTTAGACGGTAGGGGCACTGAAGCTTTCTTT,CSVLDGRGTEAFF
few,NA,TRBV15,TRBJ1-1,TGTGCCACCAGCAGAAACCCCTCGCTCGCCGGGCAGAACACTGAAGCTTTCTTT,CATSRNPSLAGQNTEAFF
NA,NA,TRBV20-1,TRBJ1-5,TGCAGTGCTAGAGAGGGAGGGGCCAGCCAGCCCCAGCATTTT,CSAREGGASQPQHF
NA,NA,TRBV11-2,TRBJ1-6,TGTGCCAGCAGCTTTGGGAATTCACCCCTCCACTTT,CASSFGNSPLHF
few,TRBD1,TRBV7-9,TRBJ2-1,TGTGCCAGCAGATTAGGCCTAGGGGGCAAGGATGAGCAGTTCTTC,CASRLGLGGKDEQFF
NA,TRBD1,TRBV18,TRBJ1-2,TGTGCCAGCTCACCGGGACAGGGGGTCACCGGCTATGGCTACACCTTC,CASSPGQGVTGYGYTF
once,NA,TRBV7-9,TRBJ1-1,TGTGCCAGCAGCTGGGACGCAACGAACACTGAAGCTTTCTTT,CASSWDATNTEAFF
NA,NA,TRBV20-1,TRBJ2-7,TGCAGTGCTAGAGGCGGAGGAGCTTTCTCCTACGAGCAGTACTTC,CSARGGGAFSYEQYF
NA,NA,TRBV10-3,TRBJ1-1,TGTGCCATCAGTGAGTCGAAGGGGGGCTGGGGCACTGAAGCTTTCTTT,CAISESKGGWGTEAFF
once,NA,TRBV28,TRBJ1-3,TGTGCCAGCAGCTTTACAGGGTTCTCTGGAAACACCATATATTTT,CASSFTGFSGNTIYF
NA,NA,TRBV5-4,TRBJ1-1,TGTGCCAGCAGCCTGGCAGGGGCGGCGGAAGCTTTCTTT,CASSLAGAAEAFF
NA,NA,TRBV7-2,TRBJ1-2,TGTGCCAGCAGCTTAATAGGGGGAGAGGGCTACACCTTC,CASSLIGGEGYTF
NA,NA,TRBV7-2,TRBJ2-3,TGTGCCAGCAGCCTTACCGGGGGCGCTAATACGCAGTATTTT,CASSLTGGANTQYF
once,NA,TRBV7-2,TRBJ2-7,TGTGCCAGCAGCTTTACCAGCCTCTACGAGCAGTACTTC,CASSFTSLYEQYF
NA,TRBD2,TRBV7-2,TRBJ2-5,TGTGCCAGCAGCTCACGGGACTACGCCGAGACCCAGTACTTC,CASSSRDYAETQYF
few,TRBD1,TRBV4-3,TRBJ2-5,TGCGCCAGCAGCCCTACCAAGGGGGCTTGGGAGACCCAGTACTTC,CASSPTKGAWETQYF
NA,NA,TRBV5-8,TRBJ1-5,TGTGCCAGCAGCTTGGGACAGGTCCATAGCAATCAGCCCCAGCATTTT,CASSLGQVHSNQPQHF
NA,TRBD1,TRBV2,TRBJ2-7,TGTGCCAGCAAGTTGGGACAGGGATCCTACGAGCAGTACTTC,CASKLGQGSYEQYF
once,NA,TRBV4-3,TRBJ1-2,TGCGCCAGCAGCCAGGCCGGACTGATCAACTATGGCTACACCTTC,CASSQAGLINYGYTF
NA,NA,TRBV5-1,TRBJ1-2,TGCGCCAGCAGCTTGGTCTACCAGATGGGGGGCTACACCTTC,CASSLVYQMGGYTF
NA,TRBD1,TRBV20-1,TRBJ2-7,TGCAGTGCTAGAGTGGGGGGACAGGGGCATCGGCAGTACTTC,CSARVGGQGHRQYF
few,NA,TRBV20-1,TRBJ1-2,TGCAGTGCTAGACTCCAGAAGGGCTACACCTTC,CSARLQKGYTF
NA,NA,TRBV4-3,TRBJ2-2,TGCGCCAGCAGCCAAGATGCACAGGGTTCCGGGGAGCTGTTTTTT,CASSQDAQGSGELFF
NA,NA,TRBV11-3,TRBJ2-1,TGTGCCAGCAGCTTTGGCGTCCATGAGCAGTTCTTC,CASSFGVHEQFF
NA,TRBD2,TRBV10-3,TRBJ2-2,TGTGCCATCAGTGATAAGGCGGGAGCGCCGAACACCGGGGAGCTGTTTTTT,CAISDKAGAPNTGELFF
NA,NA,TRBV7-9,TRBJ1-2,TGTGCCAGCAGCTTAGTACAGGGTGGCGGCTACACCTTC,CASSLVQGGGYTF
NA,NA,TRBV4-3,TRBJ2-5,TGCGCCAGCAGCCAGACAGGTCGAGAGACCCAGTACTTC,CASSQTGRETQYF
medium-sized,NA,TRBV7-9,TRBJ2-2,TGTGCCAGCAGCTTAAAAGGGGTCGGGACCGGGGAGCTGTTTTTT,CASSLKGVGTGELFF
NA,TRBD2,TRBV7-9,TRBJ2-6,TGTGCCAGCGGAAGGGTGGCGGGGGGGTCTGGGGCCAACGTCCTGACTTTC,CASGRVAGGSGANVLTF